This TCR beta chain emerged from a study of blood T cell repertoires in COVID-19. Study overall: Collection of acute and convalescent COVID-19 samples took place in the United States, Italy and Spain.

In the authors' workflow: Estimation of nucleated cell counts was performed using reference gene primer amplification. The data were produced by immunoSEQ multiplex PCR, yet TCRdb's version contains in-frame clones alone and is incomplete. Clonal size and the V and J genes are those of that table, whereas D and trimming came from the DNA. This sample has under 170,000 clones, with 75% to 90% found just once. V lost 5 bases, J lost 6 bases, and 23 bases lay in between. Germline V CDR1 and CDR2: PRHDT, FYEKMQ (reference sequence). This CDR3 region has 16 residues. Material for sequencing was peripheral blood. V is TRBV13 and J is TRBJ2-7; tentatively, D is TRBD2 (7 bases). The TCR sequence derives from a woman aged 55 to 70 with active or convalescent COVID-19. The CDR3: CASSPTPGEGLSEQYF. Written as DNA, the CDR3 is TGTGCCAGCAGCCCAACCCCAGGGGAGGGCCTATCCGAGCAGTACTTC.